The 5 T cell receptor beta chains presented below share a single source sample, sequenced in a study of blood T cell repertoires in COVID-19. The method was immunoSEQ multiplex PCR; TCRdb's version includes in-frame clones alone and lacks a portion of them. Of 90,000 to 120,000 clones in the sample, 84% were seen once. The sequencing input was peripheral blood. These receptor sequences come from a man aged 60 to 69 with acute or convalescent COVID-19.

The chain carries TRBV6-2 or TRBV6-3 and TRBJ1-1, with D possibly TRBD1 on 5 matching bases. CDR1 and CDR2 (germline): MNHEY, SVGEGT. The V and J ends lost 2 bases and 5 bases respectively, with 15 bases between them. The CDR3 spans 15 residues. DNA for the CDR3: TGTGCCAGCAGTTACGCGCTTACCGGGGGTACTGAAGCTTTCTTT. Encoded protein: CASSYALTGGTEAFF.

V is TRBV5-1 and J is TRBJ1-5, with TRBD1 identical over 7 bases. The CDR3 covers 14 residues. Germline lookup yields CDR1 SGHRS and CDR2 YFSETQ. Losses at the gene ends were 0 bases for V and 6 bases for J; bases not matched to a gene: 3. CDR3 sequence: CASSLVQGGQPQHF. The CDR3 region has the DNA TGCGCCAGCAGCTTGGTTCAGGGGGGTCAGCCCCAGCATTTT.

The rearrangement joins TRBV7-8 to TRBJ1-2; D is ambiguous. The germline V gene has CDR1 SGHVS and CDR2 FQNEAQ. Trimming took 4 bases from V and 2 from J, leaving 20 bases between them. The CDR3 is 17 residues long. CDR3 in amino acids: CASSSDRPEALNYGYTF. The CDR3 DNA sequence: TGTGCCAGCAGCTCGGATAGGCCGGAGGCTTTAAACTATGGCTACACCTTC.

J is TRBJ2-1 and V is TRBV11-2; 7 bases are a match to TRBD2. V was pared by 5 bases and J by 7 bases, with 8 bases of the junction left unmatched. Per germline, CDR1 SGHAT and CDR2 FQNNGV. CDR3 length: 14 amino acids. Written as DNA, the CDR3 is TGTGCCAGCAGCCCCTCTAGCGGTAGGAATGAGCAGTTCTTC. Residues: CASSPSSGRNEQFF.

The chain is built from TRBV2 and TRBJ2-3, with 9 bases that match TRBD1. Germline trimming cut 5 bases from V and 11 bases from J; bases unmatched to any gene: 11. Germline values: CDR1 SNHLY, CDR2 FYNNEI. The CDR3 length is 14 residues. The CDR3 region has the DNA TGTGCCAGCAGTCGGGACAGGGTGGCCGCAGGGCAGTATTTT. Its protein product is CASSRDRVAAGQYF.